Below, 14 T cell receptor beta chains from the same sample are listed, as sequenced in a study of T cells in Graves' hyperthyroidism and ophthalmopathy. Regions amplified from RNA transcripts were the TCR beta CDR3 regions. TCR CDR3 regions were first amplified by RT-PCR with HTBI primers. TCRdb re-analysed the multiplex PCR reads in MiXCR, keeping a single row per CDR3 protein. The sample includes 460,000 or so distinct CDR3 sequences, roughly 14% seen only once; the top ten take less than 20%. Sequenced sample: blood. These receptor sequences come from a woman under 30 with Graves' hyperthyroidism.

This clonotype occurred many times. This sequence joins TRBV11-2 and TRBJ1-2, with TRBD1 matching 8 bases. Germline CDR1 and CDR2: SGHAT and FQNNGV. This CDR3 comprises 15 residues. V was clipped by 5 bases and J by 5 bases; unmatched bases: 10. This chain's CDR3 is CASSHSDRVIYGYTF. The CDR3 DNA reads TGTGCCAGCAGCCATTCGGACAGGGTTATATATGGCTACACCTTC.

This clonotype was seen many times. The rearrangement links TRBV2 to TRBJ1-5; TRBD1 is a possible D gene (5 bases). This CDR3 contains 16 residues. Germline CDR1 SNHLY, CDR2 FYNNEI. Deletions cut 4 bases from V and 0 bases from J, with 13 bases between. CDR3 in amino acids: CASSAGGGYSNQPQHF. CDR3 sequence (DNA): TGTGCCAGCAGTGCCGGGGGGGGGTATAGCAATCAGCCCCAGCATTTT.

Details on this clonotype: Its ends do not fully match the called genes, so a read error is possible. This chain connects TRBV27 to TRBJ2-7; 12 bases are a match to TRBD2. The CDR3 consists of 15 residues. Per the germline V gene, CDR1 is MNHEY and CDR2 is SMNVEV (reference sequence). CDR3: CAISMGLAGINEQYF. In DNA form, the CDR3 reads TGTGCCATCAGTATGGGACTAGCGGGTATCAACGAGCAGTACTTC.

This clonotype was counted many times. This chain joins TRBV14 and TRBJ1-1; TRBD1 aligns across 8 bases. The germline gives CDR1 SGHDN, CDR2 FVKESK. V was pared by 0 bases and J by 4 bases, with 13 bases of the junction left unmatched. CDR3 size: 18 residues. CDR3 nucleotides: TGTGCCAGCAGCCAAGATTGGTCCCGGACAGGGTTCGTCACTGAAGCTTTCTTT. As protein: CASSQDWSRTGFVTEAFF.

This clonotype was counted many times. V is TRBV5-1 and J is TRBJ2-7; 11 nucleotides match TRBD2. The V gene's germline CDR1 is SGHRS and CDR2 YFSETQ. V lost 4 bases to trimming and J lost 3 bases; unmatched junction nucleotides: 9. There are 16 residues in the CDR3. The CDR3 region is CASSPTPTSGNYEQYV. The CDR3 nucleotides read TGCGCCAGCAGCCCCACCCCGACTAGCGGGAACTACGAGCAGTACGTC.

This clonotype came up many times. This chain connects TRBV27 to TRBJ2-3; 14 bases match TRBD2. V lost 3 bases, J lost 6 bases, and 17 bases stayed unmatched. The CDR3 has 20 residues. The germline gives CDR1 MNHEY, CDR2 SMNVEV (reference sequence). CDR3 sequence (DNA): TGTGCCAGCAGTTTCCTAGATTTAACCGGACTAGCGGGAGGTCAGGATACGCAGTATTTT. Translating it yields CASSFLDLTGLAGGQDTQYF.

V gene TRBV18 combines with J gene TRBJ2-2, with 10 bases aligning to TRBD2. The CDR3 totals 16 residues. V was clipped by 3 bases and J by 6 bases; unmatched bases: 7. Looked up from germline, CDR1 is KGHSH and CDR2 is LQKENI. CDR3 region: CASSPVSGRAAGELFF. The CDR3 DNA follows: TGTGCCAGCTCACCTGTCAGCGGGAGGGCCGCCGGGGAGCTGTTTTTT. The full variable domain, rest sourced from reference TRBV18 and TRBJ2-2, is NAGVMQNPRHLVRRRGQEARLRCSPMKGHSHVYWYRQLPEEGLKFMVYLQKENIIDESGMPKERFSAEFPKEGPSILRIQQVVRGDSAAYFCASSPVSGRAAGELFFGEGSRLTVL.

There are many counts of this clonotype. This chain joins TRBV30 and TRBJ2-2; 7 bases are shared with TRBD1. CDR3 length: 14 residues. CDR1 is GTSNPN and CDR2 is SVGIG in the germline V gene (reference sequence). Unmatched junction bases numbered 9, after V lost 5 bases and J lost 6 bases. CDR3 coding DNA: TGTGCCTGGGATTTGACAGGGTCGGCCGGGGAGCTGTTTTTT. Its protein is CAWDLTGSAGELFF.

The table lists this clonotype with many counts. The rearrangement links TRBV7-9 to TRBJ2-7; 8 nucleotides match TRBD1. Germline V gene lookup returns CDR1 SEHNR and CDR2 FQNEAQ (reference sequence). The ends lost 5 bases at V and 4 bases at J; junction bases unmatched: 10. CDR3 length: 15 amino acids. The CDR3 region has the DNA TGTGCCAGCAGCCCAGAGGACAGGGAGCCATACGAGCAGTACTTC. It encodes CASSPEDREPYEQYF.

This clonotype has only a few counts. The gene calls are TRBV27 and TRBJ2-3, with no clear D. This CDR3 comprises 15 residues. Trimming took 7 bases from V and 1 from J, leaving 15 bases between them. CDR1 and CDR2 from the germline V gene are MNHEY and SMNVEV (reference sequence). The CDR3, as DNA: TGTGCCAGCACCCGAGATCATAGGGGCACAGATACGCAGTATTTT. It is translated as CASTRDHRGTDTQYF.

The CDR3 bases are TGTGCCAGCAGCTTAGGCCCCCCGGGGAATAATGAAAAACTGTTTTTT. It codes for CASSLGPPGNNEKLFF. The rearrangement joins TRBV7-2 to TRBJ1-4; D is ambiguous. CDR3 size: 16 residues. The germline V gene has CDR1 SGHTA and CDR2 FQGNSA. V lost 1 base and J 4 bases, leaving 13 bases between the germline ends.

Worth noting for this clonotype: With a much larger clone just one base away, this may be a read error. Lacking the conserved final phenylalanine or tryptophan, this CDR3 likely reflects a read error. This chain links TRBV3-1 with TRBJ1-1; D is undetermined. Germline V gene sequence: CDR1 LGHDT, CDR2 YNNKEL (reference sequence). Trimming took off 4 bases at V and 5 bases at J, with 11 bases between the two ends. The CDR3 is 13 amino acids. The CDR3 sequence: CASSPDPGTEAFV. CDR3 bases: TGTGCCAGCAGCCCGGACCCTGGGACTGAAGCTTTCGTT.

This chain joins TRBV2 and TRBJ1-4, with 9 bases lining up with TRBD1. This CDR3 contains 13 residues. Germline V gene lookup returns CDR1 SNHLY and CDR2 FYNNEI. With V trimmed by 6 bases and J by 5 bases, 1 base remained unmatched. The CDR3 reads CASRGTGNEKLFF. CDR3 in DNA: TGTGCCAGCAGGGGGACAGGGAATGAAAAACTGTTTTTT.

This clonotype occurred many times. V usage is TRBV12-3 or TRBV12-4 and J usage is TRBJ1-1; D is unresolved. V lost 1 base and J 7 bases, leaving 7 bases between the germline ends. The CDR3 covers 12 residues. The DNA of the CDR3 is TGTGCCAGCAGTTTAGGGTTGGGTGAAGCTTTCTTT. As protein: CASSLGLGEAFF.